This TCR beta chain appears in the sequencing data of a study of spatial heterogeneity in lung cancer. As for the study in general: Raw reads contained each unique TCR and UMI combination more than ten times on average.

A single record per CDR3 protein comes from TCRdb applying MiXCR to the 5' RACE reads. The sample holds approximately 25,000 distinct CDR3 sequences; about 7.2% are singletons and the top ten take roughly an eighth. The study's findings and limits: Ubiquitous, expanded tumor-derived TCRs were more frequently observed in blood at resection than at follow-up.

Documented time point: sample taken at primary tumor resection. The donors, more than 55 patients with untreated early-stage non-small cell lung cancer, provided the samples. TCRs were sequenced from unsorted whole RNA of tumor, nontumor lung or PBMC. This clonotype was counted ten times or more. Its antigen is unidentified. Trimming left V 2 bases short and J 0 bases short, with 13 bases between. Germline V lookup: CDR1 MDHEN, CDR2 SYDVKM. The CDR3 runs 16 residues. The clonotype was recovered from a male donor with early-stage non-small cell lung cancer. The chain combines TRBV28 with TRBJ1-1; D unclear. The source material was PBMCs, sampled at surgery. The CDR3 bases are TGTGCCAGCAGTTTACCGGCAGGACCCTTGAACACTGAAGCTTTCTTT. The encoded protein is CASSLPAGPLNTEAFF.